This T cell receptor (beta chain) came from a study of cytomegalovirus exposure and HLA in healthy donors. The donors formed part of the approximately 130-subject validation cohort, distinct from the roughly 620-subject first cohort. Of note for this clone: As yet, its antigen is unknown.

Data came from immunoSEQ multiplex PCR; TCRdb stores just in-frame clones and leaves some out. The sample includes over 70,000 clones, about 87% of them seen just once. Study results and limitations: The study listed 164 cytomegalovirus-associated TCR beta chains. TCR clusters originating in the first cohort tended to co-occur in the 110 or so validation repertoires, according to a later analysis. Under in vitro conditions, a few CMV-associated chains were confirmed as specific for CMV antigens.

V was shortened by 6 bases and J by 6 bases, with 14 bases between the two germline ends. Germline V CDR1 and CDR2: LNHDA, SQIVND (reference sequence). This CDR3 has 14 amino acids. This clonotype was obtained from a woman aged 18-30 years in good health and CMV-seropositive. The chain has TRBV19 and TRBJ2-2; D not resolved. Sequenced sample: PBMCs. In nucleotides, the CDR3 is TGTGCCAGTAGCCCCTCCCCAGGCTCCGGGGAGCTGTTTTTT. It is translated as CASSPSPGSGELFF.